The 22 T cell receptor beta chains below were found in one sample sequenced in a study of T-cell memory formation after mild COVID-19. In TCRdb, the 5' RACE reads were re-called with MiXCR into one record per CDR3 protein. The top ten hold around 45% of the sample, which has some 45,000 distinct CDR3 sequences, 25% to 35% seen once. The specimen was PBMCs or a T cell subset sorted from them (not recorded which). The source of these receptors is a man aged 18 to 30 who had mild COVID-19 (a few samples of this study predate the infection). Cell type and time point are not known.

The V gene is TRBV7-9, the J gene TRBJ1-2; 7 bases line up with TRBD1. Germline values: CDR1 SEHNR, CDR2 FQNEAQ (reference sequence). The V and J ends lost 3 bases and 4 bases, in that order; junction bases with no gene match: 11. This CDR3 region has 16 residues. The CDR3 DNA reads TGTGCCAGCAGCTTTACCGGGACAGCGGTCGTCTATGGCTACACCTTC. It yields the protein CASSFTGTAVVYGYTF.

The chain links TRBV25-1 to TRBJ2-3; 9 bases are shared with TRBD1. The CDR3 length is 15 residues. V lost 4 bases, J lost 2 bases, and 4 bases stayed unmatched. Germline CDR1 is MGHDK and CDR2 is SYGVNS. CDR3 DNA: TGTGCCAGCAGTGCTGGACAGGGGAACACAGATACGCAGTATTTT. This codes for CASSAGQGNTDTQYF.

V and J are TRBV7-8 and TRBJ2-2, with 7 bases lining up with TRBD1. Germline V gene data show CDR1 as SGHVS and CDR2 as FQNEAQ. The V segment lost 7 bases and the J segment 4 bases; nucleotides outside the gene matches: 6. The CDR3 is 14 residues long. The CDR3 DNA reads as TGTGCCAGCACGTACAGGGGCGGCACCGGGGAGCTGTTTTTT. Translation: CASTYRGGTGELFF.

The J gene is TRBJ2-3, the V gene TRBV11-2; D gene uncertain. This CDR3 comprises 12 residues. The germline V gene encodes CDR1 SGHAT and CDR2 FQNNGV. Trimming cost V 4 bases and J 4 bases, with 6 bases left between them. The CDR3 DNA follows: TGTGCCAGCAGCTCCCTCGCAGATACGCAGTATTTT. It specifies CASSSLADTQYF.

This clonotype came up a few times. V gene TRBV11-2 combines with J gene TRBJ2-2; unclear D gene. There are 14 residues in the CDR3. V lost 3 bases to trimming and J lost 4 bases, with 9 bases between them. Germline CDR1 SGHAT, CDR2 FQNNGV. CDR3 loop: CASSFHTSTGELFF. CDR3 sequence (DNA): TGTGCCAGCAGCTTCCACACGAGCACCGGGGAGCTGTTTTTT.

This clonotype has just a few counts. The chain has TRBV6-5 and TRBJ2-7; D is unclear. The V and J ends lost 0 bases and 3 bases respectively, with 15 bases between them. CDR3 length equals 16 residues. CDR1 is MNHEY, CDR2 SVGAGI, per germline. The CDR3 DNA is TGTGCCAGCAGTTACTCTGGTTGGGGTGTTGGCTACGAGCAGTACTTC. Protein: CASSYSGWGVGYEQYF.

This clonotype occurred a few times. The chain is built from TRBV19 and TRBJ2-7, with D tentatively TRBD1 or TRBD2 (5 bases each). With 4 bases removed from V and 4 bases from J, the gap between germline ends came to 11 bases. This CDR3 comprises 13 residues. Germline V gives CDR1 LNHDA, CDR2 SQIVND (reference sequence). CDR3 coding DNA: TGTGCCAGTAGTACGGTTTGGGGGTACGAGCAGTACGTC. Amino acids: CASSTVWGYEQYV.

The rearrangement joins TRBV7-9 to TRBJ2-5; 10 bases are shared with TRBD1. Germline loops: CDR1 SEHNR, CDR2 FQNEAQ (reference sequence). V lost 5 bases, J lost 2 bases, and 8 bases stayed unmatched. The CDR3 extends over 16 amino acids. The CDR3: CASSPADRGRQETQYF. CDR3 DNA: TGTGCCAGCAGCCCCGCTGACAGGGGGCGACAAGAGACCCAGTACTTC.

The gene calls are TRBV5-1 and TRBJ2-5, with a tentative D call TRBD2 (6 bases). V lost 1 base, J lost 2 bases, and 12 bases lay in between. Germline assignment: CDR1 SGHRS and CDR2 YFSETQ. The CDR3 loop spans 15 amino acids. The CDR3 region has the DNA TGCGCCAGCAGCTTGTGGCGGGGCACGCAAGAGACCCAGTACTTC. This codes for CASSLWRGTQETQYF.

Sample share makes this clonotype medium-sized. The J gene is TRBJ2-7, the V gene TRBV4-3; D is unclear. This CDR3 has 12 residues. V lost 1 base and J lost 6, with 7 bases in between. CDR1 and CDR2 (germline): LGHNA, YSLEER. CDR3 DNA sequence: TGCGCCAGCAGCCAAGGAGGCTCCGAGCAGTACTTC. It is translated as CASSQGGSEQYF.

The chain carries TRBV9 and TRBJ2-5, with 7 positions matching TRBD1. From germline, CDR1 is SGDLS and CDR2 YYNGEE. This CDR3 is 14 amino acids long. Trimming cost V 3 bases and J 6 bases; bases outside gene matches: 8. The CDR3 DNA sequence: TGTGCCAGCAGCGGACGGGACAGTATGCAGACCCAGTACTTC. Encoded protein: CASSGRDSMQTQYF.

The J gene is TRBJ1-2, the V gene TRBV5-1, with D perhaps matching TRBD1 (5 bases). The CDR3 loop spans 14 amino acids. The V and J ends lost 3 bases and 6 bases respectively, with 15 bases between them. The germline V gene encodes CDR1 SGHRS and CDR2 YFSETQ. The CDR3 coding sequence is TGCGCCAGCAGCTCTGCAGGGAGGGAGGATGGCTACACCTTC. It translates to CASSSAGREDGYTF.

V usage is TRBV5-1 and J usage is TRBJ2-5; D perhaps matches TRBD1 (5 bases). From germline, CDR1 is SGHRS and CDR2 YFSETQ. The CDR3 has 12 residues. V shed 7 bases and J shed 2 bases, with 9 bases lying between them. The CDR3 sequence: CASQQVQETQYF. CDR3 sequence (DNA): TGCGCCAGCCAACAGGTTCAAGAGACCCAGTACTTC.

The CDR3 region has the DNA TGCGCCAGCAGCCCAGTCGGGGGGAACACTGAAGCTTTCTTT. It codes for CASSPVGGNTEAFF. The chain links TRBV5-1 to TRBJ1-1, with D perhaps matching TRBD1 (5 bases). This CDR3 spans 14 amino acids. Germline V gives CDR1 SGHRS, CDR2 YFSETQ. Between the trimmed V and J ends, which lost 4 bases and 1 base, there was a span of 11 bases.

The chain combines TRBV4-1 with TRBJ1-6; D uncertain. Germline loops: CDR1 MGHRA, CDR2 YSYEKL. Deletions cut 6 bases from V and 0 bases from J, with 6 bases between. This CDR3 is 14 amino acids long. The CDR3 region is CASRASSYNSPLHF. In DNA, the CDR3 is TGCGCCAGCAGGGCAAGCTCCTATAATTCACCCCTCCACTTT.

The table lists this clonotype with a few counts. This rearrangement joins TRBV6-5 to TRBJ2-7; D is unresolved. The V gene lost 2 bases and the J gene lost 5 bases, with 10 bases spanning the gap. Germline-derived CDR1 and CDR2 are MNHEY and SVGAGI. This CDR3 spans 13 amino acids. The CDR3 spells CASSYTVTNEQYF. DNA of the CDR3: TGTGCCAGCAGTTACACGGTTACCAACGAGCAGTACTTC.

This clonotype was picked up one time. The rearrangement links TRBV6-2 or TRBV6-3 to TRBJ2-1, with 11 bases that match TRBD2. CDR3 length: 16 amino acids. CDR1 and CDR2 from the germline V gene are MNHEY and SVGEGT. Trimming removed 4 bases from V and 3 bases from J; junction bases left unmatched: 5. This CDR3 reads CASSSLAGAIYNEQFF. Here the CDR3 DNA reads TGTGCCAGCAGTTCACTAGCGGGGGCCATCTACAATGAGCAGTTCTTC.

The chain is built from TRBV11-2 and TRBJ1-1; possible D gene TRBD1, 5 bases. Germline V gene lookup returns CDR1 SGHAT and CDR2 FQNNGV. The CDR3 length is 14 residues. V was pared by 1 base and J by 4 bases, with 10 bases between. As DNA, the CDR3 is TGTGCCAGCAGCTTAGTTCCAGGGAGCACTGAAGCTTTCTTT. Translated, it gives CASSLVPGSTEAFF.

This clonotype has a handful of counts. V gene TRBV4-1 combines with J gene TRBJ1-2; D ambiguous. The CDR3 sequence is 17 residues long. Germline lookup yields CDR1 MGHRA and CDR2 YSYEKL. The germline V and J ends were trimmed by 0 bases and 0 bases, with 14 bases remaining between them. CDR3 coding DNA: TGCGCCAGCAGCCAAGAACGAGGGAGCCGTTCTAACTATGGCTACACCTTC. Translated: CASSQERGSRSNYGYTF.

This clonotype was seen a handful of times. The rearrangement joins TRBV12-3 or TRBV12-4 to TRBJ2-3; D is unclear. The CDR3 totals 14 residues. Trimming pared 6 bases from V and 5 bases from J, leaving 15 bases between. As DNA, the CDR3 is TGTGCCAGCAGCCCCCCGGTGGCTGGAGATACGCAGTATTTT. Its translation is CASSPPVAGDTQYF.

The rearrangement joins TRBV29-1 to TRBJ1-1; D is possibly TRBD1 (5 bases). Germline CDR1 and CDR2: SQVTM and ANQGSEA. V shed 3 bases and J shed 4 bases, with 9 bases lying between them. The CDR3 runs 12 residues. In DNA form, the CDR3 reads TGCAGCGTTGAGCGGGGGGGCACTGAAGCTTTCTTT. It translates to CSVERGGTEAFF.

The chain links TRBV12-3 or TRBV12-4 to TRBJ2-7, with a possible D match to TRBD1 (6 bases). V lost 3 bases to trimming and J lost 7 bases, with 16 bases between them. The CDR3 loop spans 14 amino acids. The DNA of the CDR3 is TGTGCCAGCAGTTTTGTGGGGGCCGAATGGGAGCAGTACTTC. The encoded protein is CASSFVGAEWEQYF.